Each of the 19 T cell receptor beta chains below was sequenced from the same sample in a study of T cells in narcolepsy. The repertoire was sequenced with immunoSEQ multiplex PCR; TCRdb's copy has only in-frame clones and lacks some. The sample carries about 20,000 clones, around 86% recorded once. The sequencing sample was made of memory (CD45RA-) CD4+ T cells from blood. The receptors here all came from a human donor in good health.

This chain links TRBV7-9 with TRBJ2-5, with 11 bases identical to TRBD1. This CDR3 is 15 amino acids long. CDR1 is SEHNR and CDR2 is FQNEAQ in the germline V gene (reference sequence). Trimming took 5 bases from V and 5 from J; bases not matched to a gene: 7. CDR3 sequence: CASSVGQGAPETQYF. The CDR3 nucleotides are TGTGCCAGCAGCGTTGGACAGGGGGCCCCCGAGACCCAGTACTTC.

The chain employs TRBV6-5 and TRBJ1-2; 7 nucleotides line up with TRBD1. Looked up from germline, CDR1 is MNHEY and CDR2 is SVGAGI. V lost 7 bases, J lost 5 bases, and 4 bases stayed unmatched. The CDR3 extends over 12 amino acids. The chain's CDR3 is CASTQGGYGYTF. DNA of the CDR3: TGTGCCAGCACCCAGGGGGGATATGGCTACACCTTC.

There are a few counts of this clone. CDR3 sequence: CASSFQGSDTEAFF. CDR3 DNA sequence: TGTGCCAGCAGCTTCCAGGGCTCTGACACTGAAGCTTTCTTT. The chain combines TRBV7-9 with TRBJ1-1; TRBD1 might be the D (5 bases). This CDR3 comprises 14 residues. Germline V gives CDR1 SEHNR, CDR2 FQNEAQ (reference sequence). V lost 3 bases and J 3 bases, leaving 11 bases between the germline ends.

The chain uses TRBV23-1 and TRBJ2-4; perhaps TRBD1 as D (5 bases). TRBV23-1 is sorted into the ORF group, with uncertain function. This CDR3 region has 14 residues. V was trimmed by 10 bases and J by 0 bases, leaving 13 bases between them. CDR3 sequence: CATWGPGAKNIQYF. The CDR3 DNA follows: TGCGCCACATGGGGCCCTGGAGCCAAAAACATTCAGTACTTC.

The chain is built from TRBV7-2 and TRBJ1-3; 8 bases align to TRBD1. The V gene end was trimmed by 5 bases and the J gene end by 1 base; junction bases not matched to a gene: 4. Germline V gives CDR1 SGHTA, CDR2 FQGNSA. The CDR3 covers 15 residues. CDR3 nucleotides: TGTGCCAGCAGCGTTGGACAGGGATCTGGAAACACCATATATTTT. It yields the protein CASSVGQGSGNTIYF. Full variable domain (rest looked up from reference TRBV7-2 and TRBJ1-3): GAGVSQSPSNKVTEKGKDVELRCDPISGHTALYWYRQSLGQGLEFLIYFQGNSAPDKSGLPSDRFSAERTGGSVSTLTIQRTQQEDSAVYLCASSVGQGSGNTIYFGEGSWLTVV.

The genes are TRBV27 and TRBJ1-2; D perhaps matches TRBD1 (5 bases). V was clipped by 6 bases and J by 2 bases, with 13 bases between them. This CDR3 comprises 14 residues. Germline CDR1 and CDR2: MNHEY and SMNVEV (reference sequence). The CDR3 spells CASSQPGGNYGYTF. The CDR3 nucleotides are TGTGCCAGCAGCCAACCCGGGGGAAACTATGGCTACACCTTC.

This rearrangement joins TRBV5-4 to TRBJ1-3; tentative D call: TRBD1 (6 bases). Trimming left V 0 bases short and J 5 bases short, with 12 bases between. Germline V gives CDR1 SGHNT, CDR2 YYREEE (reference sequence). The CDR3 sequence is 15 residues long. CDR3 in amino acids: CASSLGGGRRNTIYF. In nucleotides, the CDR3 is TGTGCCAGCAGCTTGGGAGGGGGTCGGAGAAACACCATATATTTT.

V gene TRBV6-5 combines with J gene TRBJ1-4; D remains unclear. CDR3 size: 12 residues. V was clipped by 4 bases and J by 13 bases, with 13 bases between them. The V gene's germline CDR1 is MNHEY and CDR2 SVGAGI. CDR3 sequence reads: CASSCIYRPLFF. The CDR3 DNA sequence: TGTGCCAGCAGTTGCATATATCGGCCACTGTTTTTT.

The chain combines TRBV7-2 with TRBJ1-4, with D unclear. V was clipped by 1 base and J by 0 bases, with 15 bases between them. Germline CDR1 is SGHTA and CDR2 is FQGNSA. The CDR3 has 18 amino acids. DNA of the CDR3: TGTGCCAGCAGCTTAGGACCCCCGGGAACTGCAACTAATGAAAAACTGTTTTTT. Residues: CASSLGPPGTATNEKLFF. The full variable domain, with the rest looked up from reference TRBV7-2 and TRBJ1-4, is GAGVSQSPSNKVTEKGKDVELRCDPISGHTALYWYRQSLGQGLEFLIYFQGNSAPDKSGLPSDRFSAERTGGSVSTLTIQRTQQEDSAVYLCASSLGPPGTATNEKLFFGSGTQLSVL.

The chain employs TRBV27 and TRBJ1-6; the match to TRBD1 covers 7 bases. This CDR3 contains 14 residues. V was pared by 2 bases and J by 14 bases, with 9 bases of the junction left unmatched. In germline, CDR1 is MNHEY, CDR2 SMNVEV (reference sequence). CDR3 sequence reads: CASSLRRQGLTLHF. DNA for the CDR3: TGTGCCAGCAGTTTACGGAGACAGGGCCTTACCCTCCACTTT.

CDR3 nucleotide sequence: TGTGCCAGCAGTGGCAGCCCCGTAGGGCCTGGAAACACCATATATTTT. Amino acids: CASSGSPVGPGNTIYF. The chain employs TRBV6-4 and TRBJ1-3, with D hard to call. There are 16 residues in the CDR3. Germline V gene lookup returns CDR1 MRHNA and CDR2 SNTAGT. Deletions cut 4 bases from V and 2 bases from J, with 15 bases between.

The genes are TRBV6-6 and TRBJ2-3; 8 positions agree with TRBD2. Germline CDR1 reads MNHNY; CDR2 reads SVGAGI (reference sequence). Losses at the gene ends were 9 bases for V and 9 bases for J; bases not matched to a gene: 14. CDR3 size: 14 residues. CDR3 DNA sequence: TGTGCCAGTATATCCCCGGGGGGGCCCGAAACGCAGTATTTT. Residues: CASISPGGPETQYF.

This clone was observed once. The CDR3 nucleotides are TGCGCCAGCAGCTTTCAACCGGGACTAGGTGCAGATACGCAGTATTTT. This gives the protein CASSFQPGLGADTQYF. The gene calls are TRBV4-3 and TRBJ2-3; 8 positions agree with TRBD2. This CDR3 is 16 amino acids long. The germline CDR1 and CDR2 sequences are LGHNA and YSLEER. V shed 5 bases, J shed 4 bases, and the junction held 11 bases outside the gene matches.

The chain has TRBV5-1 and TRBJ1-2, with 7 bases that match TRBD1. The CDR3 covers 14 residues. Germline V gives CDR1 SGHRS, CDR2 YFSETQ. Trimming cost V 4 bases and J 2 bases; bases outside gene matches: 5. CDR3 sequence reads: CASSPTQGNYGYTF. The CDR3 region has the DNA TGCGCCAGCAGCCCCACACAGGGGAACTATGGCTACACCTTC.

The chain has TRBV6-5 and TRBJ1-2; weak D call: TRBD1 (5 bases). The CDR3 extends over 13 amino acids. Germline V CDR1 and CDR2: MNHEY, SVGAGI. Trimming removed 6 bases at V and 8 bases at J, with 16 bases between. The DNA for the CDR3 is TGTGCCAGCAGCCCCGGGACGAGCGGAGGCTACACCTTC. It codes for CASSPGTSGGYTF.

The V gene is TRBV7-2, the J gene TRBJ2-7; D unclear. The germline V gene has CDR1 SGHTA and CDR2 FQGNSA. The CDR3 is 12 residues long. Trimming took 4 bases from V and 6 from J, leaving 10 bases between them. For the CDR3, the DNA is TGTGCCAGCAGCTCCGGATTGTTCGAGCAGTACTTC. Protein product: CASSSGLFEQYF.

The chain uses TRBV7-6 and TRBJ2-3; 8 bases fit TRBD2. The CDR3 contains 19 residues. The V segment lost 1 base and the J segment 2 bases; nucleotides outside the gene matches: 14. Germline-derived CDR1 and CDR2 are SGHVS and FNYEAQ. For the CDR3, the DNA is TGTGCCAGCAGCTTAGTTATTGGCGGGCGGGGGGCCGACACAGATACGCAGTATTTT. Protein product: CASSLVIGGRGADTDTQYF.

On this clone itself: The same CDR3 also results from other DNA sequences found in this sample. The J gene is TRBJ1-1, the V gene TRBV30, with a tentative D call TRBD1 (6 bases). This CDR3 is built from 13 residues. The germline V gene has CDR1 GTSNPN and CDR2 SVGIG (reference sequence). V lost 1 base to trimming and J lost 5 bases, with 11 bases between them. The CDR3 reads CAWSGRGGTEAFF. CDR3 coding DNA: TGTGCCTGGAGTGGCAGGGGAGGAACTGAAGCTTTCTTT.

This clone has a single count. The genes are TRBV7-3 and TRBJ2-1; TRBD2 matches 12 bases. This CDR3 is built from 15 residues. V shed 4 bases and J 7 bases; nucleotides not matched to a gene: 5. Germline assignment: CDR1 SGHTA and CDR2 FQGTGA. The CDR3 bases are TGTGCCAGCAGCTCACTAGCGGGGGGAAGGAATGAGCAGTTCTTC. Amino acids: CASSSLAGGRNEQFF.